This T cell receptor beta chain derives from a study of vaccination and CD4 T cells after COVID-19. General observations from the study: Convalescent participants were relatively few, and none had early post-infection timepoints studied.

Concerning this clonotype: Its specificity is not known.

The CDR3 has 17 amino acids. Trimming at V came to 5 bases and at J to 3 bases, leaving 10 bases not matched to a gene. Looked up from germline, CDR1 is MDHEN and CDR2 is SYDVKM. The study sequenced cultured CD4+ T cell DNA using the Oncomine TCR Beta short-read assay. Each CDR3 protein gets one entry after TCRdb re-called the PCR reads with MiXCR. The sample holds almost 15,000 distinct CDR3 sequences, over 30% seen once. Stated treatment: approximately 9-day PBMC culture with coronavirus spike peptide pools or control peptides (ViraFEST assay). The sequenced sample was cultured CD4+ T cells from blood. The receptor was isolated from a human donor with COVID-19. The chain links TRBV28 to TRBJ2-2, with TRBD1 identical over 9 bases. The CDR3 sequence: CASSSLPGTGYTGELFF. DNA of the CDR3: TGTGCCAGCAGTAGTTTGCCCGGGACAGGGTACACCGGGGAGCTGTTTTTT. The full variable domain, completed using reference TRBV28 and TRBJ2-2, is DVKVTQSSRYLVKRTGEKVFLECVQDMDHENMFWYRQDPGLGLRLIYFSYDVKMKEKGDIPEGYSVSREKKERFSLILESASTNQTSMYLCASSSLPGTGYTGELFFGEGSRLTVL.